A single sample gave rise to the 27 T cell receptor beta chains below, sequenced in a study of OX40 agonist ivuxolimab in advanced cancers. Libraries were prepared by immunoSEQ multiplex PCR; TCRdb keeps only in-frame clonotypes and omits some of them. The data hold around 78,000 clones, with 87% observed a single time. The sample was CD4+ or CD8+ T cells sorted from blood, taken in a trial of the OX40 agonist ivuxolimab. Source of these receptors: an adult with an advanced solid tumor such as melanoma, head and neck, liver or kidney cancer.

V usage is TRBV7-2 and J usage is TRBJ1-3; D is ambiguous. V was clipped by 2 bases and J by 0 bases, with 20 bases between them. Germline lookup yields CDR1 SGHTA and CDR2 FQGNSA. CDR3 size: 19 residues. CDR3 DNA sequence: TGTGCCAGCAGCTTAATGGGCCCGAGGACGGTGGGCTCTGGAAACACCATATATTTT. This sequence encodes CASSLMGPRTVGSGNTIYF.

The V gene is TRBV9, the J gene TRBJ1-5, with 11 bases lining up with TRBD1. Trimming took 3 bases from V and 7 from J; bases not matched to a gene: 6. Germline V gene sequence: CDR1 SGDLS, CDR2 YYNGEE. This CDR3 region has 15 residues. The CDR3 reads CASSGTGGAGQPQHF. CDR3 nucleotide sequence: TGTGCCAGCAGCGGGACAGGGGGCGCGGGGCAGCCCCAGCATTTT.

The chain joins TRBV4-3 to TRBJ2-1; unclear D gene. V lost 0 bases to trimming and J lost 7 bases, with 10 bases between them. This CDR3 region has 14 residues. CDR1 LGHNA and CDR2 YSLEER come from the germline V gene. CDR3 in DNA: TGCGCCAGCAGCCAAGATCCGAGCAGTAATGAGCAGTTCTTC. As protein: CASSQDPSSNEQFF.

CDR3 in DNA: TGCAGCACCGGGACTGCCTACGAGCAGTACTTC. Protein product: CSTGTAYEQYF. The rearrangement links TRBV29-1 to TRBJ2-7, with D maybe TRBD2 (6 bases). The CDR3 has 11 residues. The V end was cut by 8 bases, the J end by 2 bases, with 10 bases between. In germline, CDR1 is SQVTM, CDR2 ANQGSEA.

The CDR3 sequence: CASSPQGGDYGYTF. DNA of the CDR3: TGTGCCAGCAGCCCACAGGGAGGTGACTATGGCTACACCTTC. The V gene is TRBV5-4, the J gene TRBJ1-2, with D possibly matching TRBD1 (6 bases). This CDR3 contains 14 residues. Germline values: CDR1 SGHNT, CDR2 YYREEE (reference sequence). V was pared by 4 bases and J by 3 bases, with 13 bases between.

The rearrangement links TRBV7-2 to TRBJ1-5; D is ambiguous. Per the germline V gene, CDR1 is SGHTA and CDR2 is FQGNSA. The CDR3 length is 13 residues. Trimming took off 1 base at V and 0 bases at J, with 1 base between the two ends. CDR3 amino acids: CASSLDSNQPQHF. CDR3 bases: TGTGCCAGCAGCTTAGATAGCAATCAGCCCCAGCATTTT.

V and J are TRBV27 and TRBJ1-2; the match to TRBD1 covers 9 bases. The ends lost 5 bases at V and 5 bases at J; junction bases unmatched: 12. Per germline, CDR1 MNHEY and CDR2 SMNVEV (reference sequence). CDR3 length: 16 residues. As DNA, the CDR3 is TGTGCCAGCAGTACCCTCGGACAGGGGATTTGGTATGGCTACACCTTC. Translated: CASSTLGQGIWYGYTF.

The genes are TRBV28 and TRBJ1-1, with 9 bases identical to TRBD1. This CDR3 comprises 15 residues. The V gene end was trimmed by 8 bases and the J gene end by 0 bases; junction bases not matched to a gene: 7. Per germline, CDR1 MDHEN and CDR2 SYDVKM. CDR3 residues: CASRGTGRVNTEAFF. CDR3 in DNA: TGTGCCAGCCGAGGGACAGGGCGGGTGAACACTGAAGCTTTCTTT. Based on the CDR3 plus reference TRBV28 and TRBJ1-1, the full variable domain is DVKVTQSSRYLVKRTGEKVFLECVQDMDHENMFWYRQDPGLGLRLIYFSYDVKMKEKGDIPEGYSVSREKKERFSLILESASTNQTSMYLCASRGTGRVNTEAFFGQGTRLTVV.

The chain joins TRBV10-3 to TRBJ2-7; D gene ambiguous. Germline CDR1 reads ENHRY; CDR2 reads SYGVKD. The CDR3 contains 16 residues. The ends were cut back, 6 bases at V and 0 bases at J, with 18 bases in the middle. The CDR3 protein is CAISDLGLVSSYEQYF. CDR3 coding DNA: TGTGCCATCAGCGACCTCGGTCTTGTTAGCTCCTACGAGCAGTACTTC.

The chain uses TRBV19 and TRBJ2-1; D gene ambiguous. V shed 3 bases and J shed 0 bases, with 15 bases lying between them. The CDR3 runs 17 residues. The germline gives CDR1 LNHDA, CDR2 SQIVND (reference sequence). CDR3 coding DNA: TGTGCCAGTAGTATTGGACCGCCTGGAAGCTCCTACAATGAGCAGTTCTTC. It codes for CASSIGPPGSSYNEQFF.

This clone was seen a few times. The gene calls are TRBV28 and TRBJ1-4, with TRBD1 as a possible D gene (6 bases). V was shortened by 6 bases and J by 1 base, with 9 bases between the two germline ends. This CDR3 comprises 14 residues. In germline, CDR1 is MDHEN, CDR2 SYDVKM. CDR3 sequence reads: CASRGTLTNEKLFF. DNA of the CDR3: TGTGCCAGCAGGGGGACACTAACTAATGAAAAACTGTTTTTT.

The V and J genes are TRBV5-1 and TRBJ2-3, with 7 bases identical to TRBD1. V lost 4 bases, J lost 0 bases, and 11 bases stayed unmatched. The germline gives CDR1 SGHRS, CDR2 YFSETQ. The CDR3 has 17 amino acids. The DNA for the CDR3 is TGCGCCAGCAGCAGGGCCCTAACAGGGGTCAGCACAGATACGCAGTATTTT. This codes for CASSRALTGVSTDTQYF.

The genes are TRBV6-5 and TRBJ2-3; D gene ambiguous. Trimming shortened V by 2 bases and J by 5 bases, and 17 bases separated the two germline ends. Germline loops: CDR1 MNHEY, CDR2 SVGAGI. The CDR3 length is 16 residues. The chain's CDR3 is CASSYLVRRAQDTQYF. Written as DNA, the CDR3 is TGTGCCAGCAGTTACCTTGTTCGACGGGCCCAAGATACGCAGTATTTT.

The CDR3 loop reads CASSPTGGPYEQYF. The CDR3 DNA sequence: TGTGCCAGCAGCCCTACCGGGGGGCCCTACGAGCAGTACTTC. J is TRBJ2-7 and V is TRBV7-3; tentatively, D is TRBD2 (7 bases). Germline V gene lookup returns CDR1 SGHTA and CDR2 FQGTGA. The CDR3 loop spans 14 amino acids. V lost 5 bases to trimming and J lost 2 bases, with 13 bases between them.

J is TRBJ2-2 and V is TRBV6-1; possible D gene TRBD1, 5 bases. V shed 5 bases and J shed 1 base, with 11 bases lying between them. The CDR3 covers 15 residues. Germline assignment: CDR1 MNHNS and CDR2 SASEGT. The DNA for the CDR3 is TGTGCCAGCAGTTCAGGGTTGGTGAACACCGGGGAGCTGTTTTTT. Residues: CASSSGLVNTGELFF.

This rearrangement joins TRBV6-5 to TRBJ1-2, with a tentative D call TRBD1 (5 bases). Deletions cut 2 bases from V and 8 bases from J, with 12 bases between. Germline CDR1 and CDR2: MNHEY and SVGAGI. This CDR3 is 13 amino acids long. The CDR3 reads CASSYVAGLGYTF. The CDR3 bases are TGTGCCAGCAGTTACGTGGCAGGGTTAGGCTACACCTTC.

This chain uses TRBV5-5 with TRBJ2-2; possibly TRBD1 or TRBD2 for D (6 bases each). Trimming took 2 bases from V and 7 from J, leaving 15 bases between them. The CDR3 is 15 residues long. The V gene's germline CDR1 is SGHKS and CDR2 YYEKEE (reference sequence). Written as DNA, the CDR3 is TGTGCCAGCAGCTTAAGGGGGGCAAGAGACGGGGAGCTGTTTTTT. Amino acid sequence: CASSLRGARDGELFF.

This clone was detected only a few times. The rearrangement joins TRBV27 to TRBJ1-1; 8 bases agree with TRBD1. CDR1 and CDR2 (germline): MNHEY, SMNVEV (reference sequence). The length of the CDR3 is 15 residues. J lost 0 bases, V lost 3 bases, and 3 bases had no gene match. The CDR3 DNA is TGTGCCAGCAGTTTCGGACAGGGAGTGAACACTGAAGCTTTCTTT. Protein: CASSFGQGVNTEAFF.

The chain carries TRBV7-2 and TRBJ2-2; either TRBD1 or TRBD2 may fit D (6 bases each). The germline V gene has CDR1 SGHTA and CDR2 FQGNSA. Between the trimmed V and J ends, which lost 1 base and 1 base, there was a span of 10 bases. The CDR3 extends over 16 amino acids. The DNA of the CDR3 is TGTGCCAGCAGCTTAGTGGGGGGCGGGAACACCGGGGAGCTGTTTTTT. This sequence encodes CASSLVGGGNTGELFF.

The V gene is TRBV19, the J gene TRBJ2-7; D might be TRBD1 (5 bases). The V end lost 3 bases, the J end lost 1 base, and 13 bases lay between the germline ends. The CDR3 has 15 residues. Germline CDR1 LNHDA, CDR2 SQIVND (reference sequence). The CDR3 sequence: CASSITGGLSYEQYF. The CDR3 DNA sequence: TGTGCCAGTAGTATTACAGGCGGTCTGTCCTACGAGCAGTACTTC. Using reference TRBV19 and TRBJ2-7 for the parts outside the CDR3, the full variable domain is DGGITQSPKYLFRKEGQNVTLSCEQNLNHDAMYWYRQDPGQGLRLIYYSQIVNDFQKGDIAEGYSVSREKKESFPLTVTSAQKNPTAFYLCASSITGGLSYEQYFGPGTRLTVT.

In this sample, this clone turned up once. V usage is TRBV5-5 and J usage is TRBJ1-4, with TRBD1 identical over 9 bases. Germline assignment: CDR1 SGHKS and CDR2 YYEKEE (reference sequence). CDR3 size: 15 residues. V trimming: 4 bases; J trimming: 4 bases; junction bases outside the gene matches: 5. CDR3 residues: CASSVTGQGNEKLFF. The CDR3 nucleotides read TGTGCCAGCAGCGTGACGGGACAGGGTAATGAAAAACTGTTTTTT.

The gene calls are TRBV5-1 and TRBJ2-5; 10 bases map to TRBD2. Trimming at V came to 4 bases and at J to 2 bases, leaving 29 bases not matched to a gene. The V gene's germline CDR1 is SGHRS and CDR2 YFSETQ. This CDR3 is built from 23 residues. In DNA form, the CDR3 reads TGCGCCAGCAGCCAAAAACGCTGGGTGCTAGAATCCAGAGCGGGAGGGAGACAAGAGACCCAGTACTTC. It specifies CASSQKRWVLESRAGGRQETQYF.

The V call is TRBV2, the J call TRBJ2-1; D is perhaps TRBD1 or TRBD2 (5 bases each). This CDR3 has 16 amino acids. Trimming took 4 bases from V and 6 from J, leaving 19 bases between them. From germline, CDR1 is SNHLY and CDR2 FYNNEI. CDR3 residues: CASSVRSQGSANEQFF. The CDR3, as DNA: TGTGCCAGCAGTGTAAGAAGTCAGGGTAGCGCCAATGAGCAGTTCTTC.

The V gene is TRBV20-1, the J gene TRBJ2-1; D is unresolved. The V gene's germline CDR1 is DFQATT and CDR2 SNEGSKA (reference sequence). V lost 0 bases and J 12 bases, leaving 6 bases between the germline ends. The CDR3 length is 10 residues. The CDR3 region is CSARDIGQFF. The CDR3 bases are TGCAGTGCTAGAGATATAGGGCAGTTCTTC.

This chain joins TRBV6-1 and TRBJ2-1, with TRBD1 matching over 8 bases. Germline values: CDR1 MNHNS, CDR2 SASEGT. There are 15 residues in the CDR3. With V trimmed by 6 bases and J by 1 base, 5 bases remained unmatched. The CDR3 DNA is TGTGCCAGCAGCCCCAACAGGGGGTCCTACAATGAGCAGTTCTTC. This gives the protein CASSPNRGSYNEQFF.

The chain couples TRBV6-6 to TRBJ1-3; TRBD1 agrees at 7 bases. Trimming cost V 6 bases and J 3 bases; bases outside gene matches: 8. Germline CDR1 MNHNY, CDR2 SVGAGI (reference sequence). The CDR3 runs 15 residues. The CDR3 region has the DNA TGTGCCAGCAGCCCCCAGGGGGTTAGTGGAAACACCATATATTTT. Its translation is CASSPQGVSGNTIYF.

This sequence joins TRBV7-9 and TRBJ1-1, with D possibly matching TRBD1 (5 bases). V lost 8 bases and J 2 bases, leaving 12 bases between the germline ends. The germline gives CDR1 SEHNR, CDR2 FQNEAQ (reference sequence). There are 13 residues in the CDR3. DNA of the CDR3: TGTGCCAGCGTGGGGCAGGCCAACACTGAAGCTTTCTTT. Protein sequence: CASVGQANTEAFF.